The 12 T cell receptor beta chains given below trace back to one sample, sequenced in a study of T cells in Graves' hyperthyroidism and ophthalmopathy. Amplified TCR beta CDR3 regions came from RNA transcripts. HTBI primers drove first-round RT-PCR of the TCR CDR3. TCRdb reprocessed the multiplex PCR reads with MiXCR, giving one entry per CDR3 protein. The sample holds about 550,000 distinct CDR3 sequences, 20% to 25% seen once. The sample taken for sequencing was blood. These TCRs come from a man aged 18 to 29 with Graves' hyperthyroidism.

In its sample, this clonotype was seen many times. The V call is TRBV6-2 or TRBV6-3, the J call TRBJ1-2, with TRBD1 matching 7 bases. V lost 6 bases, J lost 6 bases, and 7 bases stayed unmatched. The germline gives CDR1 MNHEY, CDR2 SVGEGT. The CDR3 spans 13 residues. The CDR3 region has the DNA TGTGCCAGCAGACGCGGACAGGCGGATGGCTACACCTTC. Its protein is CASRRGQADGYTF.

About this clonotype itself: Sequence at one end of the junction differs from germline and may be a read error. This chain joins TRBV5-1 and TRBJ1-1, with 7 bases identical to TRBD1. Germline V gene sequence: CDR1 SGHRS, CDR2 YFSETQ. This CDR3 is 14 amino acids long. This CDR3 is CASSLSGQNTGAFF. CDR3 nucleotides: TGCGCCAGCAGCTTGTCGGGACAGAACACTGGAGCTTTCTTT.

This clonotype has ten or more counts. J is TRBJ2-7 and V is TRBV6-5, with D perhaps being TRBD1 or TRBD2 (5 bases each). The length of the CDR3 is 17 residues. Trimming took off 0 bases at V and 9 bases at J, with 24 bases between the two ends. Germline CDR1 and CDR2: MNHEY and SVGAGI. The CDR3 bases are TGTGCCAGCAGTTACTCGTCACCGGGACGGTTCTCCTCTAGGCAGTACTTC. Its protein is CASSYSSPGRFSSRQYF.

Ten or more counts support this clonotype. V usage is TRBV19 and J usage is TRBJ1-5; 8 bases agree with TRBD1. Unmatched junction bases numbered 6, after V lost 4 bases and J lost 7 bases. This CDR3 region has 14 residues. Looked up from germline, CDR1 is LNHDA and CDR2 is SQIVND (reference sequence). For the CDR3, the DNA is TGTGCCAGTAGTAGAACGACAGGGGTCCAGCCCCAGCATTTT. This gives the protein CASSRTTGVQPQHF.

This clonotype occurred many times. The chain employs TRBV2 and TRBJ2-7; the D call may be TRBD1 or TRBD2 (6 bases each). The CDR3 covers 16 residues. Between the trimmed V and J ends, which lost 7 bases and 6 bases, there was a span of 25 bases. Germline-derived CDR1 and CDR2 are SNHLY and FYNNEI. CDR3 protein: CASTDPGGLRLGEQYF. In DNA form, the CDR3 reads TGTGCCAGCACCGACCCCGGGGGCCTGAGGCTTGGCGAGCAGTACTTC.

The DNA for the CDR3 is TGTGCCAGCAGTCGACCCCCGACTGAGACCCAGTACTTC. Encoded protein: CASSRPPTETQYF. The chain carries TRBV7-9 and TRBJ2-5; D is undetermined. Trimming stripped 6 bases from V and 5 bases from J, with 13 bases between. This CDR3 region has 13 residues. Per the germline V gene, CDR1 is SEHNR and CDR2 is FQNEAQ (reference sequence).

This clonotype appeared many times. Here the CDR3 DNA reads TGTGCCAGCAGTCTCTCCGGACCCCGGCCGAATCAGCCCCAGCATTTT. Translating it yields CASSLSGPRPNQPQHF. The chain carries TRBV27 and TRBJ1-5; D not resolved. Germline CDR1 reads MNHEY; CDR2 reads SMNVEV (reference sequence). V lost 5 bases to trimming and J lost 4 bases, with 18 bases between them. The CDR3 covers 16 residues.

This clonotype was found a few times. The J gene is TRBJ2-7, the V gene TRBV11-2; TRBD1 aligns across 7 bases. The CDR3 is made up of 15 amino acids. Trimming cost V 6 bases and J 2 bases; bases outside gene matches: 10. Germline CDR1 and CDR2: SGHAT and FQNNGV. CDR3 bases: TGTGCCAGCAGGCCTACCCTGGGACAGACCTACGAGCAGTACTTC. Protein product: CASRPTLGQTYEQYF.

This clonotype was seen at least ten times. The V gene is TRBV27, the J gene TRBJ1-1; 12 positions match TRBD1. The CDR3 length is 16 residues. V was pared by 6 bases and J by 5 bases, with 10 bases of the junction left unmatched. Germline values: CDR1 MNHEY, CDR2 SMNVEV (reference sequence). CDR3: CASSPRDRGRGTEAFF. DNA for the CDR3: TGTGCCAGCAGCCCCCGGGACAGGGGGCGTGGTACTGAAGCTTTCTTT.

Ten or more counts support this clonotype. V usage is TRBV2 and J usage is TRBJ2-5, with 8 positions matching TRBD2. V was pared by 6 bases and J by 5 bases, with 8 bases of the junction left unmatched. Germline assignment: CDR1 SNHLY and CDR2 FYNNEI. This CDR3 contains 14 residues. The CDR3 region has the DNA TGTGCCAGCAGCGAAAGCGGGGGTTCGGAGACCCAGTACTTC. Protein sequence: CASSESGGSETQYF.

This chain links TRBV10-3 with TRBJ1-1; maybe TRBD1 (5 bases). The germline V gene encodes CDR1 ENHRY and CDR2 SYGVKD. V lost 11 bases, J lost 0 bases, and 19 bases lay in between. This CDR3 comprises 15 residues. This CDR3 reads CASNHPGNMNTEAFF. The CDR3 coding sequence is TGTGCCTCAAATCATCCAGGGAACATGAACACTGAAGCTTTCTTT.

This clonotype was detected ten times or more. The chain's CDR3 is CASIRQGDIYGYTF. As DNA, the CDR3 is TGTGCCAGCATTAGACAGGGCGACATTTATGGCTACACCTTC. This sequence joins TRBV2 and TRBJ1-2; 7 bases are a match to TRBD1. Trimming at V came to 7 bases and at J to 5 bases, leaving 10 bases not matched to a gene. Germline CDR1 SNHLY, CDR2 FYNNEI. The CDR3 runs 14 residues.